The rows below give T cell receptor beta chains drawn from one sample of a study of beta chain features in type 1 diabetes. Clones were sequenced by immunoSEQ multiplex PCR, and TCRdb holds only the in-frame ones, with some missing. Of under 20,000 clones in the sample, around 43% were seen once. Source material: stem cell memory CD4+ T cells from blood. Every receptor here comes from a woman aged 35 to 49 in good health. The CDR3 runs from the conserved cysteine through the conserved F or W. The D gene is left open where the match is weak. The size field is filled for only some rows; it gives once, few, many or a size class.

v_call	j_call	d_call	clone_size	cdr3_aa	cdr3_nt
TRBV27	TRBJ2-5	.	few	CASSLRAGHQETQYF	TGTGCCAGCAGTTTAAGGGCAGGGCACCAAGAGACCCAGTACTTC
TRBV7-2	TRBJ1-2	TRBD1	few	CASSLGDSSYGYTF	TGTGCCAGCAGCTTAGGGGACAGTTCCTATGGCTACACCTTC
TRBV7-2	TRBJ1-1	.	.	CASSLALAGAMNTEAFF	TGTGCCAGCAGCTTAGCGCTTGCGGGGGCGATGAACACTGAAGCTTTCTTT
TRBV7-2	TRBJ2-3	TRBD1	few	CASSSTGGADTQYF	TGTGCCAGCAGCTCGACAGGGGGCGCTGATACGCAGTATTTT
TRBV4-3	TRBJ1-2	TRBD1	few	CASSQATGLRGGYTF	TGCGCCAGCAGCCAAGCGACAGGGCTACGGGGGGGCTACACCTTC
TRBV2	TRBJ2-6	TRBD1	.	CASNLRAGTGYSGANVLTF	TGTGCCAGCAATTTGAGGGCGGGGACAGGGTACTCTGGGGCCAACGTCCTGACTTTC
TRBV5-1	TRBJ2-1	TRBD2	few	CASSKLAGVDDEQFF	TGCGCCAGCAGCAAACTAGCGGGGGTTGATGATGAGCAGTTCTTC
TRBV6-6	TRBJ2-7	TRBD1	.	CASRTGIYEQYF	TGTGCCAGCAGGACAGGGATCTACGAGCAGTACTTC
TRBV7-2	TRBJ1-5	.	few	CASSSQGLGTQPQHF	TGTGCCAGCAGCTCGCAGGGGCTCGGGACTCAGCCCCAGCATTTT
TRBV5-4	TRBJ2-5	.	medium-sized	CASSLPRGKETETQYF	TGTGCCAGCAGCTTGCCGCGCGGGAAAGAGACGGAGACCCAGTACTTC
TRBV5-1	TRBJ2-7	TRBD2	.	CASSILSGAGSYEQYF	TGCGCCAGCAGCATTCTTAGCGGGGCCGGGAGCTACGAGCAGTACTTC
TRBV7-6	TRBJ2-1	TRBD1	.	CASSERDRYFNEQFF	TGTGCCAGCAGCGAACGGGACAGATATTTCAATGAGCAGTTCTTC
TRBV18	TRBJ2-5	.	few	CASSPTGQETQYF	TGTGCCAGCTCACCCACAGGCCAAGAGACCCAGTACTTC
TRBV11-2	TRBJ1-5	.	few	CASSLSPSGYQPQHF	TGTGCCAGCAGCTTATCGCCCTCGGGATACCAGCCCCAGCATTTT
TRBV29-1	TRBJ2-7	TRBD2	.	CSVRGGYEQYF	TGCAGCGTTCGCGGGGGTTACGAGCAGTACTTC